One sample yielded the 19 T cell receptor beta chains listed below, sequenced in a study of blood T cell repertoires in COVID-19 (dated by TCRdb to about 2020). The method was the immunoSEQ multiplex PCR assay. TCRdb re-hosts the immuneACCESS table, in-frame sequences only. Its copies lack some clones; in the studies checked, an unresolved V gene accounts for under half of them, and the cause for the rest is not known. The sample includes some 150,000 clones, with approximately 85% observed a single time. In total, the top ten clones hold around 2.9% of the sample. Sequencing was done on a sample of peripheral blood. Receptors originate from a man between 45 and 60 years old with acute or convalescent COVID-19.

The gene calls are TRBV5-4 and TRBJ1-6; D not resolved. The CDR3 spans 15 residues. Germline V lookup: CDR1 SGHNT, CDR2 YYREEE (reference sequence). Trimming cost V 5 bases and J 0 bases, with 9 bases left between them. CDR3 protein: CASRPAGSYNSPLHF. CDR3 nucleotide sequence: TGTGCCAGCAGGCCCGCGGGCTCCTATAATTCACCCCTCCACTTT.

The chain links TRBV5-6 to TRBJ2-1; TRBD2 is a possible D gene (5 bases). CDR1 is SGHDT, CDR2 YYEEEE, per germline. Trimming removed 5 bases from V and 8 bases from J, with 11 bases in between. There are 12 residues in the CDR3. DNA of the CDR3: TGTGCCAGCAGGCTTCTCGGGGATGAGCAGTTCTTC. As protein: CASRLLGDEQFF.

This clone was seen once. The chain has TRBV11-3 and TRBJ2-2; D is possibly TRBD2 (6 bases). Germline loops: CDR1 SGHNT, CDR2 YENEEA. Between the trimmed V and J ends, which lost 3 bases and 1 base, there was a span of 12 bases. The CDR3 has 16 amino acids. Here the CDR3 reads CASSFGGTQNTGELFF. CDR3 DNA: TGTGCCAGCAGCTTTGGGGGGACTCAGAACACCGGGGAGCTGTTTTTT.

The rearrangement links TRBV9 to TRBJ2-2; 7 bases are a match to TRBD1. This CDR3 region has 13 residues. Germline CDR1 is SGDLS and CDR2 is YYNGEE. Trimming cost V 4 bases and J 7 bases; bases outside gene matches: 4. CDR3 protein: CASSLQGNGELFF. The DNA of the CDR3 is TGTGCCAGCAGCTTACAGGGGAACGGGGAGCTGTTTTTT. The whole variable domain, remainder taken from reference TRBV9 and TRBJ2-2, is DSGVTQTPKHLITATGQRVTLRCSPRSGDLSVYWYQQSLDQGLQFLIQYYNGEERAKGNILERFSAQQFPDLHSELNLSSLELGDSALYFCASSLQGNGELFFGEGSRLTVL.

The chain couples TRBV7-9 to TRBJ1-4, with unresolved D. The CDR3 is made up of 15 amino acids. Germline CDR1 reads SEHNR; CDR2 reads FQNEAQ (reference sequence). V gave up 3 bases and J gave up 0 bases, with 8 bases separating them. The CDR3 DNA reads TGTGCCAGCAGCTTCAACGGAGCAACTAATGAAAAACTGTTTTTT. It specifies CASSFNGATNEKLFF.

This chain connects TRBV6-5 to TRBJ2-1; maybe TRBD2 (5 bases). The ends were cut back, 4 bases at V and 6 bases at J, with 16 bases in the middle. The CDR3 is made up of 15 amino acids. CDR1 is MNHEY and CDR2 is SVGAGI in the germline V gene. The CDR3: CASSFYRSGINEQFF. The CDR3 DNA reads TGTGCCAGCAGTTTCTATAGATCGGGAATCAATGAGCAGTTCTTC.

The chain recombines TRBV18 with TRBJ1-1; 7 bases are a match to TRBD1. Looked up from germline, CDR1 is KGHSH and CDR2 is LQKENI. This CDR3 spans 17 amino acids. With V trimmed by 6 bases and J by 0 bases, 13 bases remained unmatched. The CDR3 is CASSGSGTVYMNTEAFF. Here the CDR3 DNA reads TGTGCCAGCTCCGGATCGGGGACAGTATACATGAACACTGAAGCTTTCTTT.

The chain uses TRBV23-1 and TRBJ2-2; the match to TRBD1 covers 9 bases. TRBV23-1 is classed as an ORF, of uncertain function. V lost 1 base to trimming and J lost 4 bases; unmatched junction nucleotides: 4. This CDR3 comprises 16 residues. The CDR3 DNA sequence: TGCGCCAGCAGTCAATGGGACAGGGTCGGCACCGGGGAGCTGTTTTTT. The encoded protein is CASSQWDRVGTGELFF.

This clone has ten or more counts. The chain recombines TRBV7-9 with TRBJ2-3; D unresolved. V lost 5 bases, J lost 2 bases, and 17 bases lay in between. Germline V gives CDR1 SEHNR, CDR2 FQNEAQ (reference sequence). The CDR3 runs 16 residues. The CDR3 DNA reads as TGTGCCAGCAGCCCCCGCCCCCCCCAGGACACAGATACGCAGTATTTT. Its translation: CASSPRPPQDTDTQYF.

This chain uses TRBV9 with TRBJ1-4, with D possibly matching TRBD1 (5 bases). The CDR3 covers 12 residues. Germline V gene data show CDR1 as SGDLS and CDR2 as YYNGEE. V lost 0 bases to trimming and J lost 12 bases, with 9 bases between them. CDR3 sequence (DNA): TGTGCCAGCAGCGTAGAACCGGGGGAACTGTTTTTT. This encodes CASSVEPGELFF.

Written as DNA, the CDR3 is TGTGCCAGCAGCCTCCGGACTAGCGGGAGGGCCGCAGATACGCAGTATTTT. Protein: CASSLRTSGRAADTQYF. The chain has TRBV13 and TRBJ2-3; TRBD2 agrees at 15 bases. This CDR3 has 17 amino acids. CDR1 PRHDT and CDR2 FYEKMQ come from the germline V gene (reference sequence). V lost 5 bases, J lost 4 bases, and 7 bases stayed unmatched.

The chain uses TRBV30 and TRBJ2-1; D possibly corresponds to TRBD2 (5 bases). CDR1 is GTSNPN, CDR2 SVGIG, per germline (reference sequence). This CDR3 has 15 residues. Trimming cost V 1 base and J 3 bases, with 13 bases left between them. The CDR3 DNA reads TGTGCCTGGAGTGCACTAGACTTTCTCTACAATGAGCAGTTCTTC. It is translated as CAWSALDFLYNEQFF.

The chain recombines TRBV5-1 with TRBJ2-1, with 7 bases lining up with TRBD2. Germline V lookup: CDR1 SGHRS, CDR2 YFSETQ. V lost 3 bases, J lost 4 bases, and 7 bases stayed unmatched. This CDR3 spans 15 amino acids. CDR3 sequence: CASSSAGDDYNEQFF. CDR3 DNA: TGCGCCAGCAGCTCCGCGGGAGACGATTACAATGAGCAGTTCTTC.

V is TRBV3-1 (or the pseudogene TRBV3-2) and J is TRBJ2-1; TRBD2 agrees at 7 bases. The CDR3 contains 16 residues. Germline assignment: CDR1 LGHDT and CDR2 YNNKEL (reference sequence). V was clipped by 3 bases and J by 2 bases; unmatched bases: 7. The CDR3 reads CASSQMGEGAYNEQFF. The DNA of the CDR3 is TGTGCCAGCAGCCAGATGGGGGAGGGAGCCTACAATGAGCAGTTCTTC.

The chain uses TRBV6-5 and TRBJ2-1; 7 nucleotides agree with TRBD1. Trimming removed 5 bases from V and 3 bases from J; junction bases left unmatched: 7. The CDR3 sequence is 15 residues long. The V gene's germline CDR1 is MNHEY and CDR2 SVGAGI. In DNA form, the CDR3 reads TGTGCCAGCAGTCGACCGACAGGGCGCTACAATGAGCAGTTCTTC. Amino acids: CASSRPTGRYNEQFF.

CDR3 amino acids: CASSRDREETQYF. The CDR3 DNA is TGTGCCAGCAGTAGGGACAGGGAAGAGACCCAGTACTTC. The J gene is TRBJ2-5, the V gene TRBV12-3 or TRBV12-4; 9 bases are shared with TRBD1. The CDR3 loop spans 13 amino acids. J gave up 3 bases and V 5 bases, and 1 base lay outside the gene matches.

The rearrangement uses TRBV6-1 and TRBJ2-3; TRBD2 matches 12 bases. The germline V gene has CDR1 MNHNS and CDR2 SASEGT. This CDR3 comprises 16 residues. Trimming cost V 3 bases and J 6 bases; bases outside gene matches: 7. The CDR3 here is CASSEASGRVSDTQYF. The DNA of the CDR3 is TGTGCCAGCAGTGAGGCTAGCGGGAGGGTATCCGATACGCAGTATTTT.

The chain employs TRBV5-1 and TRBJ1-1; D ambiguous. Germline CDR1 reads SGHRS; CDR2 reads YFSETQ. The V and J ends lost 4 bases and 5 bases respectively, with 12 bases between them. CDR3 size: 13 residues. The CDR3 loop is CASSLGLGTEAFF. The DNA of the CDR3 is TGCGCCAGCAGCCTCGGACTGGGAACTGAAGCTTTCTTT.

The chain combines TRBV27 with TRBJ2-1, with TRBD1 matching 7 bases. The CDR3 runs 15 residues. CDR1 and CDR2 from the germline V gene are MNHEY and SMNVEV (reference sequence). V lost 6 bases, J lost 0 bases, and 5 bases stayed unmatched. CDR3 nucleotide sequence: TGTGCCAGCAGGGACAGGTCAGTCTCCTACAATGAGCAGTTCTTC. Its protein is CASRDRSVSYNEQFF.